The rows below give T cell receptor beta chains drawn from one sample of a study of identical twins. From the 5' RACE reads, TCRdb called clonotypes with MiXCR, one entry per CDR3 protein. The sample shows hundreds of thousands of distinct CDR3 sequences, 7.5% of them seen only once. The sample was also linked to a second study, of yellow fever vaccine responses in identical twins.

The sequenced sample consisted of CD8+ T cells sorted from blood. These receptor sequences come from a woman under 30 in good health. CDR3s include the opening cysteine and the closing phenylalanine or tryptophan. Fields, in order: J gene, clone size, D gene, V gene, CDR3 length, CDR3 DNA, CDR3 protein. The D gene is left open where the match is weak. Size is stated for part of the rows, as once, few or many counts, or as a class when the clone is expanded.

TRBJ2-5 | many | TRBD2 | TRBV20-1 | 18 | TGCAGTGCCAAATTACTAGTGTTACCCAGCGGGGGGGCAGAGACCCAGTACTTC | CSAKLLVLPSGGAETQYF
TRBJ2-5 | . | . | TRBV20-1 | 13 | TGCAGTTCACGCAGGGAATACCTAGAGACCAAGTACTTC | CSSRREYLETKYF
TRBJ2-5 | few | TRBD1 | TRBV3-1 | 17 | TGTGCCAGCAGCCAAGTGAAACAGGGGACCTCGTGGGAGACCCAGTACTTC | CASSQVKQGTSWETQYF
TRBJ2-3 | many | TRBD1 | TRBV7-6 | 15 | TGTGCCAGCAGCCAGGGACAGGGAGTTGCAGATACGCAGTATTTT | CASSQGQGVADTQYF
TRBJ2-1 | many | . | TRBV7-2 | 15 | TGTGCCAGCAGCTTAGTTGCGCTAGCCATAAATGAGCAGTTCTTC | CASSLVALAINEQFF
TRBJ1-4 | few | . | TRBV28 | 13 | TGTGCCAGCAGTCAGAGGTCGGGAGAAAAACTGTTTTTT | CASSQRSGEKLFF
TRBJ2-1 | . | TRBD1 | TRBV20-1 | 17 | TGCAGTGCTAGAGATCGATACGGGACAGGGATTTACAATGAGCAGTTCTTC | CSARDRYGTGIYNEQFF
TRBJ2-3 | . | . | TRBV2 | 15 | TGTGCCAGCAGTGACCGGGACCAACGGCGAGATACGCAGTATTTT | CASSDRDQRRDTQYF
TRBJ2-3 | . | TRBD2 | TRBV25-1 | 16 | TGTGCCAGCAGTGTTCTAGCGGGGGGTGGAACAGATACGCAGTATTTT | CASSVLAGGGTDTQYF
TRBJ2-7 | . | . | TRBV29-1 | 12 | TGCAGCGTTGGGGTAGCGGACTACGAGCAGTACTTC | CSVGVADYEQYF
TRBJ2-2 | . | TRBD1 | TRBV28 | 16 | TGTGCCAGCAGTCAAATCCGGGACAGAAACACCGGGGAGCTGTTTTTT | CASSQIRDRNTGELFF
TRBJ1-1 | many | . | TRBV15 | 14 | TGTGCCACCAGCAGAGACAGGGTCGAAATCGAAGCTTTCTTT | CATSRDRVEIEAFF
TRBJ2-7 | many | TRBD2 | TRBV5-5 | 14 | TGTGCCAGCAGCTGGTTCGGGGGGGCCTACGAGCAGTACTTC | CASSWFGGAYEQYF
TRBJ1-1 | . | . | TRBV7-9 | 13 | TGTGCCAGCAGCTTACCCAGGGCCACTGAAGCTTTCTTT | CASSLPRATEAFF
TRBJ1-5 | many | . | TRBV12-3/TRBV12-4 | 14 | TGTGCCAGCAGTTTGTTGGGGGCAGGTCAGCCCCAGCATTTT | CASSLLGAGQPQHF
TRBJ2-5 | . | TRBD2 | TRBV20-1 | 15 | TGCAGTGCTAGAGACCAGCGGGATCAGCAAGAGACCCAGTACTTC | CSARDQRDQQETQYF
TRBJ2-3 | many | . | TRBV12-3/TRBV12-4 | 15 | TGTGCCAGCAGCCTACCGGGACTTGATACAGATACGCAGTATTTT | CASSLPGLDTDTQYF
TRBJ1-4 | . | . | TRBV7-9 | 13 | TGTGCCAGCACCCAGGGGACGGGTGAAAAACTGTTTTTT | CASTQGTGEKLFF
TRBJ2-1 | many | TRBD2 | TRBV12-3/TRBV12-4 | 16 | TGTGCCAGCAGTTCCCTAACTAGCGGCCACTACAATGAGCAGTTCTTC | CASSSLTSGHYNEQFF
TRBJ1-2 | many | . | TRBV12-3/TRBV12-4 | 12 | TGTGCCAGCAGTTTGGGGATGGATGGCTACACCTTC | CASSLGMDGYTF
TRBJ2-1 | many | TRBD2 | TRBV7-8 | 16 | TGTGCCAGCAGCGGGCGGACTAGTGACCGGGGGGGTGAGCAGTTCTTC | CASSGRTSDRGGEQFF
TRBJ1-2 | many | . | TRBV3-1 | 13 | TGTGCCAGCAGCTGGGCGGCTAACTATGGCTACACCTTC | CASSWAANYGYTF
TRBJ1-6 | few | TRBD1 | TRBV7-9 | 16 | TGTGCCAGCAGCTTGGCGGGACAGAGCTATAATTCACCCCTCCACTTT | CASSLAGQSYNSPLHF
TRBJ2-1 | many | . | TRBV10-3 | 13 | TGTGCCATCAGTCCGTCAGGGATGGCTGAGCAGTTCTTC | CAISPSGMAEQFF
TRBJ2-7 | . | TRBD1 | TRBV12-3/TRBV12-4 | 15 | TGTGCCAGCAGTTTAGGGAGACAGGGTCCCTACGAGCAGTACTTC | CASSLGRQGPYEQYF
TRBJ2-3 | many | . | TRBV7-8 | 13 | TGTGCCAGCAGCTTAGGATCCGCAGATACGCAGTATTTT | CASSLGSADTQYF
TRBJ2-7 | many | . | TRBV5-1 | 14 | TGCGCCAGCAGCTTGTACCAGGGATTCAACGAGCAGTACTTC | CASSLYQGFNEQYF
TRBJ1-3 | few | . | TRBV9 | 13 | TGTGCCAGCAGCGCCAACCAGGGGAACACCATATATTTT | CASSANQGNTIYF
TRBJ1-4 | . | . | TRBV4-2 | 13 | TGTGCCAGCAGCCGAGGACTGAATGAAAAACTGTTTTTT | CASSRGLNEKLFF
TRBJ1-1 | few | . | TRBV28 | 12 | TGTGCCAGCAGTTTATGGGGAGATGGAGCTTTCTTT | CASSLWGDGAFF
TRBJ2-5 | few | TRBD2 | TRBV5-1 | 17 | TGCGCCAGCAGCTGGACTAGCGGGAGGGAAGAACAAGAGACCCAGTACTTC | CASSWTSGREEQETQYF
TRBJ2-1 | many | TRBD1 | TRBV10-1 | 16 | TGCGCCAGCAGTGTTACCGGGACAGGGGGCTACAATGAGCAGTTCTTC | CASSVTGTGGYNEQFF
TRBJ2-7 | few | TRBD2 | TRBV5-6 | 13 | TGTGCCAGCAGCAAGCGGGAGTTCCACGAGCAGTACTTC | CASSKREFHEQYF
TRBJ2-7 | . | . | TRBV10-3 | 13 | TGTGCCATCAGTGACGGATCCTCCCTCGAGCAGTACTTC | CAISDGSSLEQYF
TRBJ2-1 | few | TRBD1 | TRBV5-8 | 17 | TGTGCCAGCAGATTTTGGCCCCTACAGGGGGCTACCAATGAGCAGTTCTTC | CASRFWPLQGATNEQFF
TRBJ2-5 | . | TRBD2 | TRBV6-5 | 17 | TGTGCCAGCAGTTCCTCCCTTACTAGCGGGGGTTGGGAGACCCAGTACTTC | CASSSSLTSGGWETQYF
TRBJ2-3 | many | . | TRBV5-1 | 16 | TGCGCCAGCAGCTACCTCGACAAGGGTGGCCCAGATACGCAGTATTTT | CASSYLDKGGPDTQYF
TRBJ2-7 | . | . | TRBV10-2 | 13 | TGCGCCAGCAGCAACGGGAGATGGGACGAGCAGTACTTC | CASSNGRWDEQYF
TRBJ2-1 | many | TRBD1 | TRBV2 | 15 | TGTGCCAGCAGTCCCGGACAGGCGCGTTACAATGAGCAGTTCTTC | CASSPGQARYNEQFF
TRBJ1-2 | . | . | TRBV4-1 | 14 | TGCGCCAGCAGCCGGGCAGATTTCCTAAGCGGCTACACCTTC | CASSRADFLSGYTF
TRBJ2-1 | . | . | TRBV11-1 | 13 | TGTGCCAGCATCTCGGCCAGGGACAATGAGCAGTTCTTC | CASISARDNEQFF
TRBJ1-1 | . | . | TRBV5-1 | 15 | TGCGCCAGCAGCTTGGAGGGACCGAGGAACACTGAAGCTTTCTTT | CASSLEGPRNTEAFF
TRBJ2-1 | many | . | TRBV29-1 | 13 | TGCAGCGCCCTAGGGGGGGATCTCAATGAGCAGTTCTTC | CSALGGDLNEQFF
TRBJ1-1 | many | . | TRBV6-5 | 13 | TGTGCCAGCAGTTACGGTTCTTACACTGAAGCTTTCTTT | CASSYGSYTEAFF
TRBJ2-1 | . | . | TRBV24-1 | 11 | TGTGCCACCAGCTCTAGCTATGAGCAGTTCTTC | CATSSSYEQFF
TRBJ2-5 | many | . | TRBV12-3/TRBV12-4 | 12 | TGTGCCAGCAGTTTAGATGGGGAGACCCAGTACTTC | CASSLDGETQYF
TRBJ1-1 | few | . | TRBV12-3/TRBV12-4 | 12 | TGTGCCAGCAGTTATGGGGGCGGTCGGGGGTTCTTT | CASSYGGGRGFF
TRBJ2-3 | . | . | TRBV15 | 15 | TGTGCCACCAGCAGAGATCGTCAGGGGACAGATACGCAGTATTTT | CATSRDRQGTDTQYF
TRBJ2-1 | many | . | TRBV4-2 | 15 | TGTGCCAGCAGCAAGGGGGAGACCATCTACAATGAGCAGTTCTTC | CASSKGETIYNEQFF
TRBJ2-5 | few | . | TRBV12-3/TRBV12-4 | 14 | TGTGCCAGCAGTATAGGGGGGAAAGAAGAGACCCAGTACTTC | CASSIGGKEETQYF
TRBJ2-7 | many | . | TRBV6-1 | 13 | TGTGCCAGCGCCCCCGGCCCGTCCTACGAGCAGTACTTC | CASAPGPSYEQYF
TRBJ1-4 | few | . | TRBV4-1 | 16 | TGCGCCAGCAGCCAAGGTTCAGGCGAACTCAATGAAAAACTGTTTTTT | CASSQGSGELNEKLFF
TRBJ2-7 | few | TRBD2 | TRBV6-5 | 15 | TGTGCCAGCAGTTTCTTGACTAGCGAGGCCTACGAGCAGTACTTC | CASSFLTSEAYEQYF
TRBJ2-7 | few | TRBD2 | TRBV11-2 | 14 | TGTGCCAGCAGCTTAGTCCAGCGGGGCTACGAGCAGTACTTC | CASSLVQRGYEQYF
TRBJ2-7 | few | . | TRBV5-1 | 14 | TGCGCCAGCAGTGCGACCGGGACGTACTACGAGCAGTACTTC | CASSATGTYYEQYF